This TCR beta chain was found in a study of cytomegalovirus exposure and HLA in healthy donors. Study-wide results and caveats: Some V segments, including TRBV6-2 and TRBV6-3, were excluded as indistinguishable.

The PCR had 60 Vbeta and 13 Jbeta primers. Produced via immunoSEQ multiplex PCR; TCRdb's table is partial and in-frame only. The table records 150,000 or so clones, approximately 80% of them present only once. This clone was counted a few times. Its antigen remains unknown. There are 15 residues in the CDR3. Germline V gene data show CDR1 as SNHLY and CDR2 as FYNNEI. Trimming took 7 bases from V and 1 from J, leaving 16 bases between them. This TCR came from a woman aged 40 to 50 in good health and CMV-seronegative. J is TRBJ1-1 and V is TRBV2; possibly TRBD1 for D (5 bases). Sequencing was carried out using PBMCs. The CDR3 region is CASKGSVMRNTEAFF. CDR3 sequence (DNA): TGTGCCAGCAAGGGGTCAGTTATGAGGAACACTGAAGCTTTCTTT.